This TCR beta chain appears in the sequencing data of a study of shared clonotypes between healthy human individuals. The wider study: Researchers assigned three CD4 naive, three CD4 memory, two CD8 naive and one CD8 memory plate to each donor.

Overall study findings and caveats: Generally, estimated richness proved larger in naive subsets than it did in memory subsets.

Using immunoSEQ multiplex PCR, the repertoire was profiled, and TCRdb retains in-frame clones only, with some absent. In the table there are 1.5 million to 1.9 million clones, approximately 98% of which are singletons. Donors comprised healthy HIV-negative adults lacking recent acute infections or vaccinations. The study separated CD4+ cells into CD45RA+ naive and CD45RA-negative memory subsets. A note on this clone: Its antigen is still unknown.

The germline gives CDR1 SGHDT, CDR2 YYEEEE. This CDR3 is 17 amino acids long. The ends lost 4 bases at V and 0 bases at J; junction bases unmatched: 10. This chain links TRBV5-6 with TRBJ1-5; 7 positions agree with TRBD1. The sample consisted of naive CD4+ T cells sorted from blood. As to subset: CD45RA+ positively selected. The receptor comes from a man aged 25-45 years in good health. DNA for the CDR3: TGTGCCAGCAGCCTATACTGGACAGGCCCTAGCAATCAGCCCCAGCATTTT. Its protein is CASSLYWTGPSNQPQHF. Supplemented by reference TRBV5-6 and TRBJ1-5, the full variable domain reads DAGVTQSPTHLIKTRGQQVTLRCSPKSGHDTVSWYQQALGQGPQFIFQYYEEEERQRGNFPDRFSGHQFPNYSSELNVNALLLGDSALYLCASSLYWTGPSNQPQHFGDGTRLSIL.